This T cell receptor (beta chain) was recorded in a study of T cells in Graves' hyperthyroidism and ophthalmopathy. This CDR3 region has 12 residues. Germline V gene lookup returns CDR1 MGHDK and CDR2 SYGVNS. Trimming pared 4 bases from V and 5 bases from J, leaving 6 bases between. Template material for amplifying TCR beta CDR3 regions consisted of RNA transcripts. The HTBI primer set was used in a first-round RT-PCR of the TCR CDR3. TCRdb re-analysed the multiplex PCR reads in MiXCR, keeping a single row per CDR3 protein. In the table there are 600,000 to 750,000 distinct CDR3 sequences, around 15% of which are singletons.

This receptor was obtained from a man in his fifties or sixties with Graves' hyperthyroidism. What was sequenced was blood. The genes are TRBV25-1 and TRBJ2-4; D possibly corresponds to TRBD2 (5 bases). CDR3: CASSAGENIQYF. CDR3 DNA sequence: TGTGCCAGCAGTGCCGGGGAAAACATTCAGTACTTC.